This T cell receptor (beta chain) originates from a study of blood T cell repertoires in COVID-19. This CDR3 is 15 amino acids long. The V segment lost 1 base and the J segment 1 base; nucleotides outside the gene matches: 0. Per germline, CDR1 SGHTA and CDR2 FQGNSA. Profiling relied on immunoSEQ multiplex PCR, and the TCRdb table lists in-frame clones only, not all of them. The data contain 40,000 to 45,000 clones, over 90% of them singletons. This chain links TRBV7-2 with TRBJ1-3; 8 nucleotides line up with TRBD1. The material sequenced was peripheral blood. The receptor comes from a human donor in a cohort sampled during active COVID-19. The CDR3, as DNA: TGTGCCAGCAGCTTAGGACAGGGGTCTGGAAACACCATATATTTT. Translated: CASSLGQGSGNTIYF.